The source of this T cell receptor beta chain is a study of T-cell memory formation after mild COVID-19. Overall study findings and caveats: Clones contracting over day 15 to 85 were CD4/CD8 balanced, with later expanders leaning CD4+. Some clones that responded turned up in pre-infection memory, which suggests that cross-reactive memory joined in.

UMIs and sample barcodes were carried by the TCR alpha and TCR beta cDNA libraries that 5'RACE produced using constant-segment primers. TCRdb independently ran MiXCR on the 5' RACE reads; one entry per CDR3 protein. The sample contains roughly 170,000 distinct CDR3 sequences, over 20% of which appear only once. The CDR3 loop spans 15 amino acids. Per germline, CDR1 SGHTA and CDR2 FQGTGA. Trimming removed 5 bases at V and 5 bases at J, with 15 bases between. A word on this clonotype: Its antigen remains unknown.

This sequence joins TRBV7-3 and TRBJ2-2; maybe TRBD2 (6 bases). This sequence originates from an adult woman who had mild COVID-19 (a few samples of this study predate the infection). Cell type and time point are not known. Specimen: PBMCs or a T cell subset sorted from them (not recorded which). DNA for the CDR3: TGTGCCAGCAGCGTATACGGGACTCTTACCGGGGAGCTGTTTTTT. Translation: CASSVYGTLTGELFF.